This is a list of T cell receptor beta chains from one sample in a study of OX40 agonist ivuxolimab in advanced cancers. Produced via immunoSEQ multiplex PCR; TCRdb's table is partial and in-frame only. The data contain under 80,000 clones, roughly 78% of them singletons. Sample: CD4+ or CD8+ T cells sorted from blood, taken in a trial of the OX40 agonist ivuxolimab. Receptors originate from an adult with an advanced solid tumor such as melanoma, head and neck, liver or kidney cancer. CDR3s include the opening cysteine and the closing phenylalanine or tryptophan. The D gene is left open where the match is weak. Clone size appears in some rows only: once, few, many, or a class for an expanded clone.

TRBJ2-1 TRBV28 - few TGTGCCCCACACAGCTCCTACAATGAGCAGTTCTTC CAPHSSYNEQFF
TRBJ2-7 TRBV10-1 TRBD1 - TGCGCCAGCAGAACCGTGGGACAGGGAGGAGACGAGCAGTACTTC CASRTVGQGGDEQYF
TRBJ1-2 TRBV6-1 TRBD1 - TGTGCCAGCAGGGAAGGGACAGCCGCTAACTATGGCTACACCTTC CASREGTAANYGYTF
TRBJ2-7 TRBV5-1 TRBD2 - TGCGCCAGCGGGTTAGCGGGAGGTACCGACGAGCAGTACTTC CASGLAGGTDEQYF
TRBJ2-1 TRBV2 - few TGTGCCAGCACTGAGGGCTACAATGAGCAGTTCTTC CASTEGYNEQFF
TRBJ1-1 TRBV19 TRBD1 - TGTGCCAGTAGTTATGGCGGACAGGGGGATACTGAAGCTTTCTTT CASSYGGQGDTEAFF
TRBJ1-4 TRBV5-1 - once TGCGCCAGCAGCTTGTTCGGGGGGCAGACAACTAATGAAAAACTGTTTTTT CASSLFGGQTTNEKLFF
TRBJ2-3 TRBV27 - - TGTGCCAGCAGTTTATTGGGGGACGCCAGATGGGTAGATACGCAGTATTTT CASSLLGDARWVDTQYF
TRBJ2-7 TRBV28 - - TGTGCCAGCAGTTTATCACGGAGCGAGCAGTACTTC CASSLSRSEQYF
TRBJ2-2 TRBV9 - - TGTGCCAGCAGCGTAGGGCTAGCAACCACCGGGGAGCTGTTTTTT CASSVGLATTGELFF
TRBJ2-2 TRBV7-8 TRBD1 - TGTGCCAGCAGCCTACAGGGGTACACCGGGGAGCTGTTTTTT CASSLQGYTGELFF
TRBJ1-2 TRBV29-1 - - TGCAGCGTTGAAAGGGGTTCCTATGGCTACACCTTC CSVERGSYGYTF
TRBJ1-2 TRBV11-2 - - TGTGCCAGCAGCCCCGGTGCCTATGGCTACACCTTC CASSPGAYGYTF
TRBJ2-2 TRBV18 - - TGTGCCAGCTCACCAGCTCAGATCCCGAACACCGGGGAGCTGTTTTTT CASSPAQIPNTGELFF
TRBJ2-3 TRBV5-4 - - TGTGCCAGCAGCTTGCAGTTTAGCACAGATACGCAGTATTTT CASSLQFSTDTQYF
TRBJ2-3 TRBV9 TRBD2 - TGTGCCAGCAGCGTACAACCCGGGACTAGCGGAGATACGCAGTATTTT CASSVQPGTSGDTQYF
TRBJ1-3 TRBV6-6 - - TGTGCCAGCGGATTACTTGGTTCTGGAAACACCATATATTTT CASGLLGSGNTIYF
TRBJ2-1 TRBV11-3 - few TGTGCCAGCAGCCGCTCTTTGGGAGGAGAGCAGTTCTTC CASSRSLGGEQFF
TRBJ1-1 TRBV2 - - TGTGCCAGCAGTGAGAGGGATGGTGAAGCTTTCTTT CASSERDGEAFF
TRBJ1-2 TRBV28 - - TGTGCCAGCAGTTTGGCCCCGGCTAACTATGGCTACACCTTC CASSLAPANYGYTF
TRBJ2-2 TRBV5-8 - - TGTGCCACGAATCGGGGACATCTCTTCACCGGGGAGCTGTTTTTT CATNRGHLFTGELFF
TRBJ1-1 TRBV30 - - TGTGCCTGGCAACGGGGGACTGAAGCTTTCTTT CAWQRGTEAFF
TRBJ1-2 TRBV28 TRBD1 - TGTGCCAGCAGTTCATTTTCAGGGGGTGTTAACTATGGCTACACCTTC CASSSFSGGVNYGYTF
TRBJ1-2 TRBV28 - - TGTGCCAGCAGTTTCACATCGACAGTCTATGGCTACACCTTC CASSFTSTVYGYTF
TRBJ2-7 TRBV7-2 TRBD1 - TGTGCCAGCAGCTCAAGTGGGACAGGGTACAAGCAGTACTTC CASSSSGTGYKQYF
TRBJ2-1 TRBV19 - - TGTGCCAGTAAGGGCCATCCGGTGAATGAGCAGTTCTTC CASKGHPVNEQFF
TRBJ1-3 TRBV19 - - TGTGCCAGTAGTATAGAGGGGTCTGGAAACACCATATATTTT CASSIEGSGNTIYF
TRBJ1-2 TRBV6-1 - - TGTGCCAGCAGTCCCGGGGGGGGGCGGTCGTATGGCTACACCTTC CASSPGGGRSYGYTF
TRBJ2-7 TRBV18 - - TGTGCCAGCTCACCACCGCCAGGACGTACCTACGAGCAGTACTTC CASSPPPGRTYEQYF
TRBJ1-4 TRBV4-3 TRBD1 - TGCGCCAGCAGCCAAGGACAGGGTAATGAAAAACTGTTTTTT CASSQGQGNEKLFF
TRBJ2-5 TRBV2 TRBD1 - TGTGCCAGCGGGGGACAGGGGTCACAGACCCAGTACTTC CASGGQGSQTQYF